The 12 T cell receptor beta chains in this list originate from one sample, sequenced in a study of OX40 agonist ivuxolimab in advanced cancers. Assay: immunoSEQ multiplex PCR; the TCRdb copy retains only in-frame clones and omits some. This repertoire shows roughly 33,000 clones, around 83% found once; its top ten account for less than 2%. The sequencing here drew on CD4+ or CD8+ T cells sorted from blood, taken in a trial of the OX40 agonist ivuxolimab. The receptors originated from an adult with an advanced solid tumor such as melanoma, head and neck, liver or kidney cancer.

The V and J genes are TRBV5-4 and TRBJ2-1; 7 bases line up with TRBD1. This CDR3 region has 13 residues. The ends lost 0 bases at V and 9 bases at J; junction bases unmatched: 3. Germline V gene lookup returns CDR1 SGHNT and CDR2 YYREEE (reference sequence). CDR3 nucleotides: TGTGCCAGCAGCTTGGAGGGGGCCGGTGAGCAGTTCTTC. Encoded protein: CASSLEGAGEQFF.

The chain joins TRBV19 to TRBJ2-7; TRBD1 might be the D (6 bases). V lost 3 bases to trimming and J lost 0 bases, with 15 bases between them. Per the germline V gene, CDR1 is LNHDA and CDR2 is SQIVND (reference sequence). The CDR3 covers 16 residues. The CDR3 sequence is CASSIQTGGSSYEQYF. The CDR3 DNA is TGTGCCAGTAGTATCCAGACAGGCGGAAGCTCCTACGAGCAGTACTTC.

This chain links TRBV6-1 with TRBJ2-3, with 7 bases matching TRBD1. The CDR3 extends over 15 amino acids. The germline V gene has CDR1 MNHNS and CDR2 SASEGT. V gave up 1 base and J gave up 4 bases; unmatched junction bases: 5. The CDR3, as DNA: TGTGCCAGCAGTGAAGGGCAGGGGGAAGCAGATACGCAGTATTTT. Translation gives CASSEGQGEADTQYF.

This chain uses TRBV28 with TRBJ2-7, with 7 bases aligning to TRBD2. The CDR3 runs to 16 residues. Per germline, CDR1 MDHEN and CDR2 SYDVKM. V was pared by 4 bases and J by 9 bases, with 18 bases of the junction left unmatched. The CDR3 DNA reads TGTGCCAGCAGTTCACGGGCGGGAGTATCTCCTTTCGGGCAGTACTTC. This gives the protein CASSSRAGVSPFGQYF.

The chain couples TRBV14 to TRBJ1-5; no clear D gene. The germline gives CDR1 SGHDN, CDR2 FVKESK. CDR3 length: 13 residues. Trimming took off 3 bases at V and 5 bases at J, with 8 bases between the two ends. This CDR3 reads CASSHHVDQPQHF. The CDR3 coding sequence is TGTGCCAGCAGCCACCACGTAGATCAGCCCCAGCATTTT.

CDR3 sequence: CASSPQFSGANVLTF. The CDR3 DNA reads TGTGCCAGCAGTCCCCAGTTCTCTGGGGCCAACGTCCTGACTTTC. The genes are TRBV6-6 and TRBJ2-6; no firm D call. Germline CDR1 reads MNHNY; CDR2 reads SVGAGI (reference sequence). Trimming cost V 5 bases and J 0 bases, with 8 bases left between them. The CDR3 sequence is 15 residues long.

This chain uses TRBV12-5 with TRBJ2-5; TRBD2 matches 11 bases. The V and J ends lost 1 base and 1 base, in that order; junction bases with no gene match: 2. Per germline, CDR1 LGHNT and CDR2 FRNRAP. There are 16 residues in the CDR3. The CDR3 DNA sequence: TGTGCTAGTGGTTTGGGACTAGCGGGAACCCAAGAGACCCAGTACTTC. Its translation: CASGLGLAGTQETQYF.

This clone was picked up one time. CDR3 loop: CATLFSALYNEQFF. CDR3 DNA sequence: TGTGCCACTCTATTCTCCGCCCTCTACAATGAGCAGTTCTTC. V is TRBV6-1 and J is TRBJ2-1; D call uncertain. The CDR3 contains 14 residues. V lost 10 bases and J 3 bases, leaving 16 bases between the germline ends. CDR1 is MNHNS, CDR2 SASEGT, per germline.

This chain links TRBV6-5 with TRBJ1-3, with D uncertain. Germline V gives CDR1 MNHEY, CDR2 SVGAGI. This CDR3 is built from 13 residues. The V and J ends lost 2 bases and 9 bases respectively, with 11 bases between them. Here the CDR3 reads CASSYGVQGTIYF. The CDR3 coding sequence is TGTGCCAGCAGTTACGGGGTACAAGGCACCATATATTTT.

The CDR3 reads CASSEERAGNNQPQHF. The CDR3 nucleotides read TGTGCCAGCAGTGAAGAACGGGCGGGGAACAATCAGCCCCAGCATTTT. The chain has TRBV6-1 and TRBJ1-5; unclear D gene. V lost 1 base and J lost 3, with 13 bases in between. CDR1 and CDR2 from the germline V gene are MNHNS and SASEGT. The CDR3 totals 16 residues.

The rearrangement joins TRBV7-2 to TRBJ1-2, with no clear D. CDR1 is SGHTA and CDR2 is FQGNSA in the germline V gene. The CDR3 totals 13 residues. V was shortened by 1 base and J by 8 bases, with 11 bases between the two germline ends. As DNA, the CDR3 is TGTGCCAGCAGCTTAGGCCACCTGGGGGGCTACACCTTC. Its protein product is CASSLGHLGGYTF. Full variable domain (rest looked up from reference TRBV7-2 and TRBJ1-2): GAGVSQSPSNKVTEKGKDVELRCDPISGHTALYWYRQSLGQGLEFLIYFQGNSAPDKSGLPSDRFSAERTGGSVSTLTIQRTQQEDSAVYLCASSLGHLGGYTFGSGTRLTVV.

V usage is TRBV2 and J usage is TRBJ2-3; D possibly corresponds to TRBD1 (5 bases). The CDR3 has 14 amino acids. Trimming took off 0 bases at V and 3 bases at J, with 7 bases between the two ends. CDR1 SNHLY and CDR2 FYNNEI come from the germline V gene. The CDR3 sequence is CASSEAHRTDTQYF. CDR3 in DNA: TGTGCCAGCAGTGAAGCTCACAGGACAGATACGCAGTATTTT.